This T cell receptor beta chain stems from a study of T cell responses to AZD1222 COVID-19 vaccine. Notes on this clone: Its antigen is currently unknown.

V was clipped by 4 bases and J by 0 bases, with 13 bases between them. Germline values: CDR1 SGHRS, CDR2 YFSETQ. CDR3 length: 16 amino acids. Produced via immunoSEQ multiplex PCR; TCRdb's table is partial and in-frame only. Counted here are under 200,000 clones, 88% occurring once; the ten biggest clones make up roughly 25%. The study's findings and limits: Donors, mostly white British, included more females; clonal diversity was possibly underestimated. Nearly half of unique spike-specific TCRs reportedly avoided B.1.351 and B.1.1.7 mutated regions.

The sequence was obtained from an adult who received the AZD1222 COVID-19 vaccine. This chain connects TRBV5-1 to TRBJ2-2; maybe TRBD1 (5 bases). The sample in question was peripheral blood, obtained 28 days after the second AZD1222 dose. The CDR3 nucleotides are TGCGCCAGCAGCCCCTTGACAGTCTCGAACACCGGGGAGCTGTTTTTT. Translating it yields CASSPLTVSNTGELFF. Supplemented by reference TRBV5-1 and TRBJ2-2, the full variable domain reads KAGVTQTPRYLIKTRGQQVTLSCSPISGHRSVSWYQQTPGQGLQFLFEYFSETQRNKGNFPGRFSGRQFSNSRSEMNVSTLELGDSALYLCASSPLTVSNTGELFFGEGSRLTVL.